In this sample, the clone carrying this TCR beta chain turned up a few times. What it binds is not known. TCRdb reprocessed the reads via MiXCR and lists one record per CDR3 protein. Among some 320,000 distinct CDR3 sequences listed, more than 8% were seen once. This CDR3 is built from 16 residues. The ends lost 5 bases at V and 5 bases at J; junction bases unmatched: 15. Germline V gene lookup returns CDR1 SEHNR and CDR2 FQNEAQ (reference sequence). The entry originates in a study of T cell repertoires in cytomegalovirus infection. Whole-study findings and limits: The study found HLA-C-restricted CMV-specific TCR beta clonotypes dominating the ex vivo response.

The chain combines TRBV7-9 with TRBJ2-7, with 7 bases identical to TRBD2. The sample consisted of PBMCs. The clonotype originates from a human donor in good health (CMV status not recorded). Some clones in this sample may be carry-over from other donors' samples. The CDR3 reads CASSPRLAEISDEQYF. The DNA of the CDR3 is TGTGCCAGCAGCCCTCGTCTAGCGGAGATATCTGACGAGCAGTACTTC.